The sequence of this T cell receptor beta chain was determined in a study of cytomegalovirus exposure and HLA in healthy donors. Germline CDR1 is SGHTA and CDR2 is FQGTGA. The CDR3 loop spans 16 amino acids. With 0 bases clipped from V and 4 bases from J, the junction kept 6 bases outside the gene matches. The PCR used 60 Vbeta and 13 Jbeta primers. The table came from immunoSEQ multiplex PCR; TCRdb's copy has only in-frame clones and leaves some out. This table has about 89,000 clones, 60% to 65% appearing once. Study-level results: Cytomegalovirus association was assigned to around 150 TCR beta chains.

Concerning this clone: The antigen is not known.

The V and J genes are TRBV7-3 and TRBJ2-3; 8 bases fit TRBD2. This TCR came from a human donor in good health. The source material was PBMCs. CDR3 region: CASSLTDRGGADTQYF. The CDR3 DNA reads TGTGCCAGCAGCTTAACTGATCGGGGGGGGGCAGATACGCAGTATTTT. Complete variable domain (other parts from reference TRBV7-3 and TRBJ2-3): GAGVSQTPSNKVTEKGKYVELRCDPISGHTALYWYRQSLGQGPEFLIYFQGTGAADDSGLPNDRFFAVRPEGSVSTLKIQRTERGDSAVYLCASSLTDRGGADTQYFGPGTRLTVL.